Listed below are T cell receptor beta chains from one sample, sequenced in a study of T cell responses to AZD1222 COVID-19 vaccine. Profiling relied on immunoSEQ multiplex PCR, and the TCRdb table lists in-frame clones only, not all of them. Counted here are some 69,000 clones, about four fifths occurring once; the ten biggest clones make up about 14%. The starting material was peripheral blood, obtained 28 days after the second AZD1222 dose. All receptors come from an adult who received the AZD1222 COVID-19 vaccine. Both conserved end residues are part of each CDR3. The order of the fields is V gene, J gene, CDR3 protein.

v_gene: TRBV9
j_gene: TRBJ1-5
CDR3aa: CASSVDETAPQHF

v_gene: TRBV12-5
j_gene: TRBJ1-1
CDR3aa: CASGFWLGVGTEAFF

v_gene: TRBV19
j_gene: TRBJ2-1
CDR3aa: CASSKWGWTGAVGNEQFF

v_gene: TRBV11-1
j_gene: TRBJ1-2
CDR3aa: CASSPGTYYGYTF

v_gene: TRBV2
j_gene: TRBJ1-1
CDR3aa: CASNRDPRGATEAFF

v_gene: TRBV18
j_gene: TRBJ1-1
CDR3aa: CASSPQGASAEAFF

v_gene: TRBV6-4
j_gene: TRBJ1-1
CDR3aa: CASSPRRGDEAFF

v_gene: TRBV4-3
j_gene: TRBJ2-2
CDR3aa: CASSQVSAMTGELFF

v_gene: TRBV19
j_gene: TRBJ1-4
CDR3aa: CATSGGGLNEKLFF

v_gene: TRBV10-2
j_gene: TRBJ2-2
CDR3aa: CASSVTSGGTGELFF

v_gene: TRBV11-1
j_gene: TRBJ2-1
CDR3aa: CASSPSSYNEQFF

v_gene: TRBV19
j_gene: TRBJ1-5
CDR3aa: CASQSGQGAKVGYNQPQHF

v_gene: TRBV5-1
j_gene: TRBJ1-6
CDR3aa: CASSLETGANSPLHF

v_gene: TRBV5-1
j_gene: TRBJ1-1
CDR3aa: CASSLAGTVITEAFF

v_gene: TRBV6-4
j_gene: TRBJ1-5
CDR3aa: CASSDSHRQGLSSGSVNSNQPQHF

v_gene: TRBV9
j_gene: TRBJ1-2
CDR3aa: CASSESWGGGYGYTF

v_gene: TRBV5-6
j_gene: TRBJ1-2
CDR3aa: CASSRGVREAGYTF

v_gene: TRBV9
j_gene: TRBJ2-1
CDR3aa: CASSRWLNENEQFF

v_gene: TRBV5-1
j_gene: TRBJ2-5
CDR3aa: CASSGVWGGGETQYF

v_gene: TRBV4-1
j_gene: TRBJ1-6
CDR3aa: CASSQDPIGSPLHF

v_gene: TRBV2
j_gene: TRBJ2-5
CDR3aa: CASSPWVEEETQYF

v_gene: TRBV28
j_gene: TRBJ1-5
CDR3aa: CASRFFQGRYSNQPQHF

v_gene: TRBV5-5
j_gene: TRBJ1-5
CDR3aa: CASSLGQGGSSGQPQHF

v_gene: TRBV19
j_gene: TRBJ2-5
CDR3aa: CASSINRAETQYF

v_gene: TRBV29-1
j_gene: TRBJ2-3
CDR3aa: CSVEARLVTSTDTQYF

v_gene: TRBV19
j_gene: TRBJ2-1
CDR3aa: CASSMHNYNEQFF

v_gene: TRBV7-9
j_gene: TRBJ2-3
CDR3aa: CAVKVTDTQYF

v_gene: TRBV11-3
j_gene: TRBJ2-1
CDR3aa: CASSLAPRTGDNEQFF

v_gene: TRBV2
j_gene: TRBJ1-5
CDR3aa: CASSGSNQPQHF

v_gene: TRBV19
j_gene: TRBJ1-6
CDR3aa: CASSISRAGRNSPLHF

v_gene: TRBV6-2/TRBV6-3
j_gene: TRBJ2-3
CDR3aa: CASSYSLAGGTDTQYF

v_gene: TRBV5-4
j_gene: TRBJ1-5
CDR3aa: CASSLGENQPQHF

v_gene: TRBV9
j_gene: TRBJ1-2
CDR3aa: CASSVSGQGGGYTF

v_gene: TRBV19
j_gene: TRBJ1-2
CDR3aa: CATVAGPGGTYGYTF

v_gene: TRBV29-1
j_gene: TRBJ1-1
CDR3aa: CSVPDSMNTEAFF

v_gene: TRBV4-1
j_gene: TRBJ2-7
CDR3aa: CASSQVWTPTSYEQYF

v_gene: TRBV27
j_gene: TRBJ1-5
CDR3aa: CASSLTAHQPQHF

v_gene: TRBV29-1
j_gene: TRBJ2-4
CDR3aa: CSVDGGGENIQYF

v_gene: TRBV13
j_gene: TRBJ1-3
CDR3aa: CASSDSHSGNTIYF

v_gene: TRBV4-1
j_gene: TRBJ1-3
CDR3aa: CASSQTVQVLSSGNTIYF

v_gene: TRBV13
j_gene: TRBJ1-2
CDR3aa: CASSYSGTGGSFNYGYTF

v_gene: TRBV3-1/TRBV3-2
j_gene: TRBJ1-1
CDR3aa: CASSPTGSLMNTEAFF

v_gene: TRBV4-1
j_gene: TRBJ1-6
CDR3aa: CASTPLGTDNSPLHF

v_gene: TRBV9
j_gene: TRBJ1-4
CDR3aa: CASSVNGGLTNEKLFF

v_gene: TRBV5-6
j_gene: TRBJ1-5
CDR3aa: CASSLRTKVGGSNQPQHF

v_gene: TRBV6-5
j_gene: TRBJ1-1
CDR3aa: CASRRDRGSTEAFF

v_gene: TRBV7-6
j_gene: TRBJ1-5
CDR3aa: CASSAFSDSNQPQHF

v_gene: TRBV6-5
j_gene: TRBJ2-3
CDR3aa: CASRPTGTRTDTQYF

v_gene: TRBV19
j_gene: TRBJ1-1
CDR3aa: CASSIQRTNTEAFF

v_gene: TRBV7-9
j_gene: TRBJ1-5
CDR3aa: CASSQGNQPQHF

v_gene: TRBV6-1
j_gene: TRBJ2-1
CDR3aa: CASSEFYHWEQFF

v_gene: TRBV10-3
j_gene: TRBJ1-5
CDR3aa: CAIRGDSNQPQHF

v_gene: TRBV29-1
j_gene: TRBJ1-1
CDR3aa: CSVASGTEAFF

v_gene: TRBV13
j_gene: TRBJ1-1
CDR3aa: CASSRTGLGTEAFF

v_gene: TRBV24-1
j_gene: TRBJ1-4
CDR3aa: CATIDLIELFF

v_gene: TRBV28
j_gene: TRBJ1-2
CDR3aa: CASSPGQGAYGYTF

v_gene: TRBV5-1
j_gene: TRBJ2-5
CDR3aa: CASSLGGGGQETQYF